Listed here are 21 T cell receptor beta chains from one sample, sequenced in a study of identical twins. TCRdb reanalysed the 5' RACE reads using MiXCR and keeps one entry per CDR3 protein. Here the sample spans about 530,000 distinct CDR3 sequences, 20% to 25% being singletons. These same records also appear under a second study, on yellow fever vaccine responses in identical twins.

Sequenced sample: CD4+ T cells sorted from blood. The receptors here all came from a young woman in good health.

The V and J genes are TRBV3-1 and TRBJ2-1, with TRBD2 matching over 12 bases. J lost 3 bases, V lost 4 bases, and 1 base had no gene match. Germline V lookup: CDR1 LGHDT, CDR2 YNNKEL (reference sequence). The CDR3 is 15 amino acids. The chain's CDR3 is CASSRLAGVYNEQFF. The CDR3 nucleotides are TGTGCCAGCAGCCGACTAGCGGGAGTCTACAATGAGCAGTTCTTC.

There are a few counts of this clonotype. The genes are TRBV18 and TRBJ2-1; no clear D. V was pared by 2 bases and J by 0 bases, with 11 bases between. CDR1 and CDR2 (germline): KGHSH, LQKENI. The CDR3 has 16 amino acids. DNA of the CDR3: TGTGCCAGCTCACCAGCGAACACGATCTCCTACAATGAGCAGTTCTTC. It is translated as CASSPANTISYNEQFF. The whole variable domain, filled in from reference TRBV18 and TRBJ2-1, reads NAGVMQNPRHLVRRRGQEARLRCSPMKGHSHVYWYRQLPEEGLKFMVYLQKENIIDESGMPKERFSAEFPKEGPSILRIQQVVRGDSAAYFCASSPANTISYNEQFFGPGTRLTVL.

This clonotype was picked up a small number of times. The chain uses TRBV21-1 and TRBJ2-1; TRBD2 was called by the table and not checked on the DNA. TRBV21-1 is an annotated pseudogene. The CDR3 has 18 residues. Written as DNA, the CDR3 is TGTGCCAGCAGCAAAGCGAGGACTAGCGGGGTGGCCTACAATGAGCAGTTCTTC. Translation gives CASSKARTSGVAYNEQFF.

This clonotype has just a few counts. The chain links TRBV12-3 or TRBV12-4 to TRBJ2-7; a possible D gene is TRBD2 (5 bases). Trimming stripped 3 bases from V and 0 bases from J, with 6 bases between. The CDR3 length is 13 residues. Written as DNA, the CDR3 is TGTGCCAGCAGTTTCGACTACTCCTACGAGCAGTACTTC. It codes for CASSFDYSYEQYF.

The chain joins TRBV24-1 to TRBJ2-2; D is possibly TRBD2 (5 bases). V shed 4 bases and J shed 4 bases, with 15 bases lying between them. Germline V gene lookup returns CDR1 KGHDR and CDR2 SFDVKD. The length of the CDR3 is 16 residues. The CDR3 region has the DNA TGTGCCACCAGTGACTCCTCGGGCGGAGGCACCGGGGAGCTGTTTTTT. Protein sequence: CATSDSSGGGTGELFF.

CDR3 nucleotide sequence: TGTGCCAGCAGTCTATACTCGGGGACATCCTACAATGAGCAGTTCTTC. Its translation: CASSLYSGTSYNEQFF. V usage is TRBV12-3 or TRBV12-4 and J usage is TRBJ2-1; weak D call: TRBD1 (6 bases). This CDR3 comprises 16 residues. V was clipped by 5 bases and J by 1 base, with 15 bases between them.

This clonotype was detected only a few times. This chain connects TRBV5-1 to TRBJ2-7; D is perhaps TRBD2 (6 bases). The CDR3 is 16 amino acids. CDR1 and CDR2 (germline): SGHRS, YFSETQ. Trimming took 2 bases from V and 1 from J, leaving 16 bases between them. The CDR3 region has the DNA TGCGCCAGCAGCTTTCCTACCGGGACTCAATCCTACGAGCAGTACTTC. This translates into CASSFPTGTQSYEQYF.

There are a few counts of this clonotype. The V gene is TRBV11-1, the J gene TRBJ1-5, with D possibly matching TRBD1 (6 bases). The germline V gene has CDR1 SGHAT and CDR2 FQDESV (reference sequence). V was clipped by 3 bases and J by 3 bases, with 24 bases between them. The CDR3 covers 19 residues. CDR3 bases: TGTGCCAGCAGCTTCCAGGGGTCTGGGGACACCCCTGACAATCAGCCCCAGCATTTT. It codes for CASSFQGSGDTPDNQPQHF.

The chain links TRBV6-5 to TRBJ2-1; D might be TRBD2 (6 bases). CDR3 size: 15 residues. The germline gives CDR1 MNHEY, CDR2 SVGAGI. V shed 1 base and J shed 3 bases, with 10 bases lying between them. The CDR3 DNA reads TGTGCCAGCAGTTACTTGGGGGGAGGCTACAATGAGCAGTTCTTC. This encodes CASSYLGGGYNEQFF.

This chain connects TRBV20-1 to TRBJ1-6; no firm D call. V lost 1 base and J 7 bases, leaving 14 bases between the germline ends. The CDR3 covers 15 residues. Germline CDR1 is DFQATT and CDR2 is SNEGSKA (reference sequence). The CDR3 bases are TGCAGTGCTAGAGTTTTAGGAGGGCCGAATTCACCCCTCCACTTT. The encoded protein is CSARVLGGPNSPLHF.

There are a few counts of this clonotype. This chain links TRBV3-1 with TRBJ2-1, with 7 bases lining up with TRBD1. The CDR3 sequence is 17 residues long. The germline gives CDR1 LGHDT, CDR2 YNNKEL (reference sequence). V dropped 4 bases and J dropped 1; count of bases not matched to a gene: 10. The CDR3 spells CASSPLSGTESYNEQFF. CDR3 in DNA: TGTGCCAGCAGCCCTCTTTCCGGGACAGAGTCCTACAATGAGCAGTTCTTC.

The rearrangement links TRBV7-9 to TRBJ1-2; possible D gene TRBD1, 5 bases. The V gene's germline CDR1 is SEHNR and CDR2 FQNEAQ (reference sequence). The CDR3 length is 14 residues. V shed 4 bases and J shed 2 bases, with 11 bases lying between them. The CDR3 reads CASSSSGANYGYTF. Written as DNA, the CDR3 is TGTGCCAGCAGCTCATCCGGGGCCAACTATGGCTACACCTTC.

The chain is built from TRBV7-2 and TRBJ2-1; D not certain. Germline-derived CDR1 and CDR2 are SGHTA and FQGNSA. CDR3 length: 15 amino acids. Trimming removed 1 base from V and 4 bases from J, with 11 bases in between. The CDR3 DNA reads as TGTGCCAGCAGCTTAGAACTCCAACGATACAATGAGCAGTTCTTC. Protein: CASSLELQRYNEQFF.

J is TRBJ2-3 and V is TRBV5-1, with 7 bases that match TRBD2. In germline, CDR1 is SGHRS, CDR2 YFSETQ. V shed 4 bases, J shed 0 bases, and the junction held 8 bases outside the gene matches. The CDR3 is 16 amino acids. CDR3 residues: CASSQRAGTSTDTQYF. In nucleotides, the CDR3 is TGCGCCAGCAGCCAAAGAGCGGGGACCAGCACAGATACGCAGTATTTT.

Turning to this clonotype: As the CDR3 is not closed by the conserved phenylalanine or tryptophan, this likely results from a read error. CDR3 DNA sequence: TGCAGTGCTAGACAGACAGGCCAGGTTATTTCACCCCTCCACTTA. It yields the protein CSARQTGQVISPLHL. The chain joins TRBV20-1 to TRBJ1-6, with D perhaps matching TRBD1 (6 bases). The CDR3 runs to 15 residues. Germline CDR1 reads DFQATT; CDR2 reads SNEGSKA (reference sequence). The V end lost 2 bases, the J end lost 9 bases, and 17 bases lay between the germline ends.

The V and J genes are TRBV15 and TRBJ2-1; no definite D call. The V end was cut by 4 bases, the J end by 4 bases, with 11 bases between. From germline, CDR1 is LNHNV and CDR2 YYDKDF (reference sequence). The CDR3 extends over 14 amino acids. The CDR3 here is CATSKTLPYNEQFF. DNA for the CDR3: TGTGCCACCAGCAAGACTCTCCCATACAATGAGCAGTTCTTC.

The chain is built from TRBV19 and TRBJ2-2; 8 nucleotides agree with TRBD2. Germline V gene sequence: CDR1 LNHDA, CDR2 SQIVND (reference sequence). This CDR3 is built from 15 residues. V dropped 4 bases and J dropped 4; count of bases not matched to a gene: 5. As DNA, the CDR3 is TGTGCCAGTAGTACGTTAGCGGGGCCCACCGGGGAGCTGTTTTTT. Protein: CASSTLAGPTGELFF.

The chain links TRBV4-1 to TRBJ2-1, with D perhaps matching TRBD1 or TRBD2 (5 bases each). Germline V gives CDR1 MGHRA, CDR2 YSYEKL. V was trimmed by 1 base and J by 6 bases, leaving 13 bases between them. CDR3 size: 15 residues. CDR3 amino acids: CASSQAGTNINEQFF. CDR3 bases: TGCGCCAGCAGCCAAGCAGGGACCAATATCAATGAGCAGTTCTTC.

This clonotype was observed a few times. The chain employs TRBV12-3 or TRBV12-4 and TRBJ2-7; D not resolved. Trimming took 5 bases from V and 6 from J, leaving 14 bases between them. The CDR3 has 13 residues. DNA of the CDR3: TGTGCCAGCAGTACAAATTCCGGCGGCGAGCAGTACTTC. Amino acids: CASSTNSGGEQYF.

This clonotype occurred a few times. CDR3 coding DNA: TGCAGCGTCCTGGGACACTATGGCTACACCTTC. Translating gives CSVLGHYGYTF. The gene calls are TRBV29-1 and TRBJ1-2; a possible D gene is TRBD1 (5 bases). Germline V lookup: CDR1 SQVTM, CDR2 ANQGSEA. The CDR3 runs to 11 residues. V lost 6 bases and J 3 bases, leaving 8 bases between the germline ends.

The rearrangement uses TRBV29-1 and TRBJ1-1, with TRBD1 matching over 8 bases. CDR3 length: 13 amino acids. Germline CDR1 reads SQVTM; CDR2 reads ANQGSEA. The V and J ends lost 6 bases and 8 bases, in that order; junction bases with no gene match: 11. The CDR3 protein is CSVKGQGTLEAFF. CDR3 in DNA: TGCAGCGTGAAAGGACAGGGAACCTTAGAAGCTTTCTTT.